This is a list of T cell receptor beta chains from one sample in a study of T cells expressing NK-cell markers. TCRdb reprocessed the 5' RACE reads and stores each CDR3 protein as one record, lacking DNA. This sample's table reports more than 400,000 distinct CDR3 sequences. The sample taken for sequencing was blood T cells: a sorted CD56 or NKG2C T cell subset, CD4+ or CD8+ T cells, or bulk PBMC T cells (not recorded which). The receptor source for this set is a woman between 18 and 70 years old in good health. Both conserved end residues are part of each CDR3. Each record gives: J gene, V gene, CDR3 protein.

TRBJ2-3 | TRBV10-3 | CAIKRGPASTDTQYF
TRBJ2-3 | TRBV12-3/TRBV12-4 | CASRTGDTQYF
TRBJ1-2 | TRBV6-5 | CASSYGPSGVRNYGYTF
TRBJ2-5 | TRBV20-1 | CSARAASGVETQYF
TRBJ2-2 | TRBV5-5 | CASSLAPGAGTGELFF
TRBJ2-1 | TRBV7-2 | CASSLGGGDHEQFF
TRBJ1-5 | TRBV6-5 | CASSGPNQPQHF
TRBJ2-5 | TRBV12-3/TRBV12-4 | CASSPPIGGGTEETQYF
TRBJ1-2 | TRBV5-6 | CASSPGGSYYGYTF
TRBJ1-2 | TRBV12-3/TRBV12-4 | CASSFSQSSYTF
TRBJ2-3 | TRBV12-3/TRBV12-4 | CASRALLYSGSSTDTQYF
TRBJ2-1 | TRBV6-1 | CASSPASGRSHEQFF
TRBJ2-1 | TRBV5-6 | CASSKSVAGRNEQFF
TRBJ2-5 | TRBV20-1 | CSARLAGQETQYF
TRBJ2-2 | TRBV10-1 | CASKETANTGELFF
TRBJ2-1 | TRBV12-3/TRBV12-4 | CASSSGLASPNSNYNEQFF
TRBJ2-1 | TRBV5-8 | CASSSGDRYNEQFF
TRBJ2-7 | TRBV27 | CASSLEGDSYEQYF
TRBJ1-2 | TRBV4-2 | CASSQIGPFGYTF
TRBJ2-1 | TRBV2 | CASSVISEGSYNEQFF
TRBJ1-1 | TRBV7-3 | CASSASGTGGSEAFF
TRBJ2-1 | TRBV24-1 | CATSDTRQGEGNEQFF
TRBJ2-3 | TRBV20-1 | CSARDYTDTQYF
TRBJ2-1 | TRBV7-9 | CASSPNRDRGANEQFF
TRBJ1-1 | TRBV5-1 | CASSLAPMNTEAFF
TRBJ1-2 | TRBV5-5 | CASSLGVAYGYTF
TRBJ2-3 | TRBV4-3 | CASSHGGGRDTDTQYF
TRBJ2-2 | TRBV6-2/TRBV6-3 | CASSPNYSSNTGELFF
TRBJ2-3 | TRBV11-2 | CASSLSPLTGDTQYF
TRBJ2-3 | TRBV20-1 | CSASSSGGMTPVDTQYF
TRBJ2-7 | TRBV12-3/TRBV12-4 | CASTPGESSTRREQYF
TRBJ2-1 | TRBV7-9 | CASSLFPGNEQFF
TRBJ2-5 | TRBV7-9 | CASSLLRAETQYF
TRBJ2-1 | TRBV29-1 | CSVEAGGPRYNEQFF
TRBJ2-3 | TRBV5-1 | CASSSELRGSGTDTQYF
TRBJ2-1 | TRBV20-1 | CSAGEGPGDNEQFF
TRBJ1-4 | TRBV18 | CASSSRDETPTNEKLFF